One and the same sample provided the 11 T cell receptor beta chains below, sequenced in a study of early T cells in non-severe SARS-CoV-2 infection. MiXCR, run by TCRdb on the 5' RACE reads, gives a single entry per CDR3 protein. The sample lists around 70,000 distinct CDR3 sequences; about 12% were seen once. Sequencing was performed on whole blood. Every receptor here comes from an adult who was a healthcare worker with PCR-confirmed SARS-CoV-2 infection or an uninfected control (not recorded which).

This clonotype was seen many times. The chain recombines TRBV3-1 with TRBJ1-5; unclear D gene. V lost 0 bases and J lost 4, with 10 bases in between. CDR3 length: 15 amino acids. Looked up from germline, CDR1 is LGHDT and CDR2 is YNNKEL (reference sequence). The CDR3 DNA is TGTGCCAGCAGCCAAGATCCAACACCGAATCAGCCCCAGCATTTT. Amino acid sequence: CASSQDPTPNQPQHF. The full variable domain, completed using reference TRBV3-1 and TRBJ1-5, is DTAVSQTPKYLVTQMGNDKSIKCEQNLGHDTMYWYKQDSKKFLKIMFSYNNKELIINETVPNRFSPKSPDKAHLNLHINSLELGDSAVYFCASSQDPTPNQPQHFGDGTRLSIL.

This clonotype was detected many times. The genes are TRBV10-2 and TRBJ2-2; 10 bases are a match to TRBD2. The CDR3 is 21 amino acids. The V segment lost 2 bases and the J segment 2 bases; nucleotides outside the gene matches: 17. Germline V gene lookup returns CDR1 WSHSY and CDR2 SAAADI. CDR3 DNA sequence: TGCGCCAGCAGTGAGCCATTTCCTCTAGCGGGGGCCGCGTTTAACACCGGGGAGCTGTTTTTT. Translation gives CASSEPFPLAGAAFNTGELFF.

In its sample, this clonotype was seen a few times. This chain joins TRBV18 and TRBJ2-1; TRBD2 is a possible D gene (5 bases). Trimming removed 6 bases at V and 0 bases at J, with 15 bases between. The CDR3 consists of 16 residues. CDR1 is KGHSH and CDR2 is LQKENI in the germline V gene. DNA for the CDR3: TGTGCCAGCTCTCTAGGACTCTCGAGCTCCTACAATGAGCAGTTCTTC. Encoded protein: CASSLGLSSSYNEQFF.

This sequence joins TRBV6-5 and TRBJ1-1; 9 positions agree with TRBD1. The CDR3 covers 15 residues. The germline gives CDR1 MNHEY, CDR2 SVGAGI. The V and J ends lost 5 bases and 5 bases, in that order; junction bases with no gene match: 9. The CDR3 reads CASSTRDRASTEAFF. CDR3 nucleotides: TGTGCCAGCAGTACACGGGACAGGGCCTCGACTGAAGCTTTCTTT.

This clonotype was counted only a few times. This chain connects TRBV20-1 to TRBJ2-7; D call uncertain. Germline assignment: CDR1 DFQATT and CDR2 SNEGSKA (reference sequence). The CDR3 runs 14 residues. The V gene lost 3 bases and the J gene lost 0 bases, with 12 bases spanning the gap. The CDR3 here is CSASPGYSSYEQYF. DNA for the CDR3: TGCAGTGCTAGCCCTGGTTATAGCTCCTACGAGCAGTACTTC.

This sequence joins TRBV19 and TRBJ2-2; possible D gene TRBD1, 6 bases. V shed 3 bases and J shed 4 bases, with 12 bases lying between them. This CDR3 has 15 amino acids. Germline CDR1 reads LNHDA; CDR2 reads SQIVND (reference sequence). The CDR3 sequence is CASSIRGRVTGELFF. In DNA form, the CDR3 reads TGTGCCAGTAGTATCAGGGGCCGGGTCACCGGGGAGCTGTTTTTT.

This chain joins TRBV6-1 and TRBJ1-1, with D tentatively TRBD1 (5 bases). The length of the CDR3 is 12 residues. Trimming shortened V by 4 bases and J by 4 bases, and 7 bases separated the two germline ends. Germline V lookup: CDR1 MNHNS, CDR2 SASEGT. The CDR3 is CASSGGSTEAFF. CDR3 coding DNA: TGTGCCAGCAGTGGGGGGAGCACTGAAGCTTTCTTT.

This clonotype was detected only a few times. The J gene is TRBJ2-7, the V gene TRBV5-1; TRBD1 or TRBD2 may be the D gene (5 bases each). This CDR3 contains 14 residues. V dropped 5 bases and J dropped 0 bases, with 12 bases sitting between them. The germline V gene encodes CDR1 SGHRS and CDR2 YFSETQ. This CDR3 is CASRAEGSSYEQYF. In nucleotides, the CDR3 is TGCGCCAGCAGGGCCGAGGGGAGCTCCTACGAGCAGTACTTC.

CDR3 bases: TGTGCCAGCAGCGTAGGCGGGGGGGTTTACAATGAGCAGTTCTTC. Amino acids: CASSVGGGVYNEQFF. The rearrangement joins TRBV9 to TRBJ2-1; 9 nucleotides line up with TRBD2. The V gene's germline CDR1 is SGDLS and CDR2 YYNGEE. This CDR3 is 15 amino acids long. V lost 0 bases, J lost 4 bases, and 2 bases stayed unmatched.

This clonotype occurred a few times. The gene calls are TRBV12-3 or TRBV12-4 and TRBJ1-1, with unresolved D. Between the trimmed V and J ends, which lost 8 bases and 4 bases, there was a span of 5 bases. The CDR3 loop spans 10 amino acids. The CDR3 protein is CASVGTEAFF. The CDR3 region has the DNA TGTGCCAGCGTGGGCACTGAAGCTTTCTTT.

This clonotype was recorded a few times. This sequence joins TRBV7-8 and TRBJ1-3; unclear D gene. Per the germline V gene, CDR1 is SGHVS and CDR2 is FQNEAQ. Trimming removed 5 bases from V and 4 bases from J, with 18 bases in between. This CDR3 comprises 16 residues. The CDR3 is CASSAQRILAGNTIYF. CDR3 DNA: TGTGCCAGCAGCGCCCAACGGATCCTCGCCGGAAACACCATATATTTT.